These 7 T cell receptor beta chains came from one sample sequenced in a study of T-cell memory formation after mild COVID-19. TCRdb itself ran the 5' RACE reads through MiXCR, one entry per CDR3 protein. Counted here are approximately 200,000 distinct CDR3 sequences, 15% to 20% occurring once; the ten biggest clones make up approximately 2.2%. Sequencing was performed on PBMCs or a T cell subset sorted from them (not recorded which). The receptors were sampled from an adult woman who had mild COVID-19 (a few samples of this study predate the infection). Cell type and time point are not known.

This clonotype turned up a few times. V usage is TRBV7-8 and J usage is TRBJ2-2, with a weak D call TRBD2 (5 bases). Germline V gene lookup returns CDR1 SGHVS and CDR2 FQNEAQ. Trimming removed 4 bases at V and 4 bases at J, with 16 bases between. The CDR3 spans 16 residues. The CDR3 loop is CASSSPQRDSTGELFF. The DNA of the CDR3 is TGTGCCAGCAGCTCCCCCCAACGGGATAGCACCGGGGAGCTGTTTTTT.

Many counts were recorded for this clonotype. The chain employs TRBV12-3 or TRBV12-4 and TRBJ2-3; 12 nucleotides align to TRBD2. The CDR3 has 18 residues. The V segment lost 2 bases and the J segment 4 bases; nucleotides outside the gene matches: 10. CDR3 coding DNA: TGTGCCAGCAGTTTAAGGATGACTAGCGGGGGCCCGGCAGATACGCAGTATTTT. Translated, it gives CASSLRMTSGGPADTQYF.

J is TRBJ1-5 and V is TRBV12-3 or TRBV12-4; D unresolved. The CDR3 has 13 residues. V lost 1 base to trimming and J lost 5 bases, with 6 bases between them. The CDR3 sequence is CASSLGYDQPQHF. As DNA, the CDR3 is TGTGCCAGCAGTTTAGGTTATGATCAGCCCCAGCATTTT.

This sequence joins TRBV6-2 or TRBV6-3 and TRBJ1-1; D call uncertain. CDR1 is MNHEY and CDR2 is SVGEGT in the germline V gene. There are 13 residues in the CDR3. The V end lost 0 bases, the J end lost 5 bases, and 7 bases lay between the germline ends. This chain's CDR3 is CASSYSGWTEAFF. In DNA form, the CDR3 reads TGTGCCAGCAGTTACTCTGGGTGGACTGAAGCTTTCTTT.

The rearrangement joins TRBV2 to TRBJ2-3, with D hard to call. CDR3 size: 17 residues. CDR1 is SNHLY, CDR2 FYNNEI, per germline. V lost 4 bases, J lost 1 base, and 18 bases lay in between. CDR3 sequence reads: CASSAHFSWVGTDTQYF. In DNA, the CDR3 is TGTGCCAGCAGTGCACATTTTAGCTGGGTCGGCACAGATACGCAGTATTTT.

This clonotype was seen only a few times. V gene TRBV24-1 combines with J gene TRBJ2-7; tentatively, D is TRBD1 (5 bases). The CDR3 spans 10 residues. Germline V gene lookup returns CDR1 KGHDR and CDR2 SFDVKD. The CDR3 nucleotides are TGTGCCACCAGTGAAGACCAGGGTATGGTC. As protein: CATSEDQGMV.

Only a few counts were recorded for this clonotype. The chain employs TRBV12-3 or TRBV12-4 and TRBJ1-4, with D perhaps matching TRBD1 (5 bases). CDR3 length: 15 residues. Trimming removed 3 bases at V and 0 bases at J, with 8 bases between. CDR3 nucleotides: TGTGCCAGCAGTTTTACAGGAGCAACTAATGAAAAACTGTTTTTT. Translating gives CASSFTGATNEKLFF.